This TCR beta chain is drawn from a study of early T cells in non-severe SARS-CoV-2 infection. This CDR3 has 14 amino acids. Germline CDR1 and CDR2: SGHKS and YYEKEE (reference sequence). V lost 0 bases and J lost 2, with 7 bases in between. TCRdb re-analysed the 5' RACE reads in MiXCR, keeping a single row per CDR3 protein. The data hold approximately 98,000 distinct CDR3 sequences, with about 12% observed a single time. This clonotype has at least ten counts. The sample consisted of whole blood. The TCR was taken from an adult who was a healthcare worker with PCR-confirmed SARS-CoV-2 infection or an uninfected control (not recorded which). J is TRBJ2-3 and V is TRBV5-5, with D unresolved. The CDR3 DNA reads as TGTGCCAGCAGCTTGGAGCTAGTCACAGATACGCAGTATTTT. Encoded protein: CASSLELVTDTQYF.